This T cell receptor (beta chain) is drawn from a study of T cell responses to AZD1222 COVID-19 vaccine. Data came from immunoSEQ multiplex PCR; TCRdb stores just in-frame clones and leaves some out. The sample lists 130,000 to 150,000 clones; 75% to 90% were seen once. This CDR3 comprises 12 residues. V lost 10 bases and J lost 10, with 17 bases in between. Germline loops: CDR1 SNHLY, CDR2 FYNNEI. The J gene is TRBJ2-1, the V gene TRBV2, with TRBD2 as a possible D gene (6 bases). This receptor was obtained from an adult in good health. The sample was peripheral blood, taken on day 0 of MenACWY control vaccination. CDR3 nucleotides: TGTGCCACAAGGGACTCCTTCGGGGAGCAGTTCTTC. Its protein product is CATRDSFGEQFF.